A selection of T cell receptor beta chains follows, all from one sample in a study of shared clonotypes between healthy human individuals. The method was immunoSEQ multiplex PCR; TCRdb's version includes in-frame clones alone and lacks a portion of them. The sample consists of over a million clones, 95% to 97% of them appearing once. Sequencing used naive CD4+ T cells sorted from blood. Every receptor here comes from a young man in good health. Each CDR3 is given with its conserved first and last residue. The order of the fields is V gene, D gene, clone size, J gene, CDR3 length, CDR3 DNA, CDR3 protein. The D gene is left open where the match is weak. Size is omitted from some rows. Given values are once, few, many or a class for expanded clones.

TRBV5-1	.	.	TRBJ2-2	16	TGCGCCAGCAGCTTGGTCCAGACCTTGAACACCGGGGAGCTGTTTTTT	CASSLVQTLNTGELFF
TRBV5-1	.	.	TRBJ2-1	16	TGCGCCAGCAGCATCAAACAGATGACCTCCTACAATGAGCAGTTCTTC	CASSIKQMTSYNEQFF
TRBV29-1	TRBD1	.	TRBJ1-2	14	TGCAGCGTTCCGTCAACGACAGGGGGCTATGGCTACACCTTC	CSVPSTTGGYGYTF
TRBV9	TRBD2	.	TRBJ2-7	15	TGTGCCAGCAGCGGAACCTTGGGAGGGAACTACGAGCAGTACTTC	CASSGTLGGNYEQYF
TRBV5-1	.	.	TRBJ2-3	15	TGCGCCAGCAGCCCGGGACCCTTGGTAGGGGATACGCAGTATTTT	CASSPGPLVGDTQYF
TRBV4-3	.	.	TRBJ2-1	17	TGCGCCAGCAGCCAATTCGGTGACAGTTGGTCCTACAATGAGCAGTTCTTC	CASSQFGDSWSYNEQFF
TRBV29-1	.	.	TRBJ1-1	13	TGCAGCGTTGAAAGTCAGGGAGTCACTGAAGCTTTCTTT	CSVESQGVTEAFF
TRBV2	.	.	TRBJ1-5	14	TGTGCCAGCAGTCCTGACATGAGCAATCAGCCCCAGCATTTT	CASSPDMSNQPQHF
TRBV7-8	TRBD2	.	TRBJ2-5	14	TGTGCCAGCAGCTCCCGCGGGAGAGAAGAGACCCAGTACTTC	CASSSRGREETQYF
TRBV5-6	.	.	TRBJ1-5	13	TGTGCCAGCAGCTTTGATAGCAATCAGCCCCAGCATTTT	CASSFDSNQPQHF
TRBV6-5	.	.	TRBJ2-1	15	TGTGCCAGCAGATCCCGGGGGAGCTCCTACAATGAGCAGTTCTTC	CASRSRGSSYNEQFF
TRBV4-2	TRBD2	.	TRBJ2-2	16	TGTGCCAGCAGCCAAGTGGGGCGGGAGCCAACCGGGGAGCTGTTTTTT	CASSQVGREPTGELFF
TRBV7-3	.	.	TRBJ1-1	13	TGTGCCAGCAGCTTAGAGGGGAACACTGAAGCTTTCTTT	CASSLEGNTEAFF
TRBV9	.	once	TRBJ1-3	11	TGTGCCAGCAGCTCCCCGGGCACCATATATTTT	CASSSPGTIYF
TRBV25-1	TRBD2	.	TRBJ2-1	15	TGTGCCAGCAGTGAAGTAGCGGGGGATGAAAATGAGCAGTTCTTC	CASSEVAGDENEQFF
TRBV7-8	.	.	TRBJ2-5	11	TGTGCCAGCAGCGTACTAGAGACCCAGTACTTC	CASSVLETQYF
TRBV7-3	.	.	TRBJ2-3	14	TGTGCCAGCAACAGCCCAGGGGACGGAAATACGCAGTATTTT	CASNSPGDGNTQYF
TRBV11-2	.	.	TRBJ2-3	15	TGTGCCAGCAGCTTCTGGGCAGAAGGCACAGATACGCAGTATTTT	CASSFWAEGTDTQYF
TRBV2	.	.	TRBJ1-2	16	TGTGCCAGCAGTGAACGGGGCAGCCTGAAACCCTATGGCTACACCTTC	CASSERGSLKPYGYTF
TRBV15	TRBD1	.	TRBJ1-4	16	TGTGCCACCAGCATACCTCCGGGACAGGGAAATGAAAAACTGTTTTTT	CATSIPPGQGNEKLFF